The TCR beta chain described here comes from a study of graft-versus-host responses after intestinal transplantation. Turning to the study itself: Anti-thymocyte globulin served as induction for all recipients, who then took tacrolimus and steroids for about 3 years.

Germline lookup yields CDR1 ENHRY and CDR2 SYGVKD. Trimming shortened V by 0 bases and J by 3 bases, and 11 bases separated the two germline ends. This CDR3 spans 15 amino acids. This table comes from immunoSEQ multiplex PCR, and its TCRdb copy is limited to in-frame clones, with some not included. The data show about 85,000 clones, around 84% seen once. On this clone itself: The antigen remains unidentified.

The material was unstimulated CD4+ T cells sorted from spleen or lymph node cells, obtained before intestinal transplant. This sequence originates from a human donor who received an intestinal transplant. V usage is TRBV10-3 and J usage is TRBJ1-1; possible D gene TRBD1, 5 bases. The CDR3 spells CAISESAGLDTEAFF. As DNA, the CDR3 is TGTGCCATCAGTGAGTCCGCAGGGTTGGACACTGAAGCTTTCTTT.